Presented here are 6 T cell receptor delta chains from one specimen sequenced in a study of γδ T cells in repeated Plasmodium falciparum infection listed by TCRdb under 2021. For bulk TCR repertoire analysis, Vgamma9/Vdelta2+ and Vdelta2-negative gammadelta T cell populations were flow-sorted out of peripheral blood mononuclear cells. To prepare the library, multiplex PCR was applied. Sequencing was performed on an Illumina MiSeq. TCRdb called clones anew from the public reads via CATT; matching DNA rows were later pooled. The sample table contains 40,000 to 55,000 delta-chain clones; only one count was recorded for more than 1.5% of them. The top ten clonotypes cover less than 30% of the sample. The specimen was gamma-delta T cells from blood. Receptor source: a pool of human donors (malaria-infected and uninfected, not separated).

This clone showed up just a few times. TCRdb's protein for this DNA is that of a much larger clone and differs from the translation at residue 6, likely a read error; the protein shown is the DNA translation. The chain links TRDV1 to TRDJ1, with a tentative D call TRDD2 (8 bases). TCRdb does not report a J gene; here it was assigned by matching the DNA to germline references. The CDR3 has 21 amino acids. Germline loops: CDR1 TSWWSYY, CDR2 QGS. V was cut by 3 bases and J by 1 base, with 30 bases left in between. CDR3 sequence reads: CALGEVFLLKGDLQTTDKLIF. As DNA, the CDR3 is TGTGCTCTTGGGGAGGTCTTCCTACTTAAGGGGGATCTCCAAACCACCGATAAACTCATCTTT.

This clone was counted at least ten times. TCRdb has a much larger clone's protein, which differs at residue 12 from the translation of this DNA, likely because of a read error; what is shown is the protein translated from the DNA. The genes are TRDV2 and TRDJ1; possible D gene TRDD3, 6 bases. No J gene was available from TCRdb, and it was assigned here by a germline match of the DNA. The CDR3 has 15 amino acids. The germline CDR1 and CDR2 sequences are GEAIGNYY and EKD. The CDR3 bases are TGTGCCTGTGACGCAGTAGGGGATCCGGGCGATAGACTCATCTTT. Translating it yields CACDAVGDPGDRLIF.

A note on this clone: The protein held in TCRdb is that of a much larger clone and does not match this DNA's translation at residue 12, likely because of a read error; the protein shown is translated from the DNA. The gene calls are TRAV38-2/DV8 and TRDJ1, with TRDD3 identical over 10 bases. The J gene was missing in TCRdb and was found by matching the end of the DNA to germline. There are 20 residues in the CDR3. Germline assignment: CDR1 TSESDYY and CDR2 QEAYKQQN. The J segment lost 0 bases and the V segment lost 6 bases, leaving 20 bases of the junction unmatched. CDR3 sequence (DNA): TGTGCTTATATAGTCCTGACTGATGGGGGATACAGGCCGTACACCGATAAACTCATCTTT. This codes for CAYIVLTDGGYRPYTDKLIF.

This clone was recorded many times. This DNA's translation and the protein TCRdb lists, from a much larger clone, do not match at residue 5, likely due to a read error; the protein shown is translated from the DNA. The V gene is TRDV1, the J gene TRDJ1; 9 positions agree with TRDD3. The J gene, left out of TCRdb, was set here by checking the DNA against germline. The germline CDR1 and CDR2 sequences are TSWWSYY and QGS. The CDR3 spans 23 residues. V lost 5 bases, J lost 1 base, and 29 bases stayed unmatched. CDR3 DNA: TGTGCTCTTGGGAAACAAGTTTTCCTTTCATTTCCACTGGGGGACCGTTGCACCGATAAACTCATCTTT. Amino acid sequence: CALGKQVFLSFPLGDRCTDKLIF.

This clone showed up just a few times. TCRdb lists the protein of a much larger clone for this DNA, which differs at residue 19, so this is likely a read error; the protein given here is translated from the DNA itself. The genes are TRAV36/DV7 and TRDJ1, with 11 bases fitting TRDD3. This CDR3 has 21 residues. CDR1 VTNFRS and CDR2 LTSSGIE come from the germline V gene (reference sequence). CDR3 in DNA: TGTGCTGTGCTAGGCGAGGGACTTCCTATGTATTCTGGGGGATACAACGATAAACCCATCTTT. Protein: CAVLGEGLPMYSGGYNDKPIF.

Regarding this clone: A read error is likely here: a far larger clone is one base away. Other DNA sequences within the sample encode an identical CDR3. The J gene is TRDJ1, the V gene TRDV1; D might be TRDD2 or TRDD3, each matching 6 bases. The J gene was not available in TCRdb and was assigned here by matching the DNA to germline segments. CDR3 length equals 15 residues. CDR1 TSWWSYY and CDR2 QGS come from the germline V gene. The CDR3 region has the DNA TGTGCCCTTGGGGATCCCTATTTTCCTAAGGGAACACTCATCTTT. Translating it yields CALGDPYFPKGTLIF.